These T cell receptor beta chains were read from a single sample in a study of regulatory T cells in long-lasting Graves disease. In TCRdb, the multiplex PCR reads were re-called with MiXCR into one record per CDR3 protein. This table has roughly 400,000 distinct CDR3 sequences, less than 25% appearing once. The starting material was peripheral blood mononuclear cells (PBMCs), obtained when the disease was refractory, from a patient treated with antithyroid drugs. These receptors came from a female donor with Graves disease. CDR3s include the opening cysteine and the closing phenylalanine or tryptophan. A D gene is named only where the DNA matches it firmly. The size entry is marked missing in some rows and otherwise reads once, few, many or a size class.

clone_size | j_call | d_call | v_call | cdr3_nt | cdr3_aa
many | TRBJ2-7 | TRBD1 | TRBV12-3/TRBV12-4 | TGTGCCAGCAGTCAACAGGGGGAGGCCTACGAGCAGTACTTC | CASSQQGEAYEQYF
many | TRBJ1-2 | NA | TRBV28 | TGTGCCAGCAGAGCGGTCTATGGCTACACCTTC | CASRAVYGYTF
few | TRBJ2-7 | NA | TRBV5-5 | TGTGCCAGCAGCTTGGGGGGGCTAAGGGAGCAGTACTTC | CASSLGGLREQYF
few | TRBJ1-5 | NA | TRBV19 | TGTGCCAGTAGTCCAGGACAGTGGGCTCAGCCCCAGCATTTT | CASSPGQWAQPQHF
NA | TRBJ2-7 | NA | TRBV20-1 | TGCAGTGCTAGAGACCGGCGCAGCTCCTACGAGCAGTACTTC | CSARDRRSSYEQYF
NA | TRBJ2-3 | TRBD1 | TRBV28 | TGTGCCAGCAGTTCGCCGACAGGGGCCCCCACAGATACGCAGTATTTT | CASSSPTGAPTDTQYF
NA | TRBJ2-3 | TRBD1 | TRBV6-5 | TGTGCCAGCAGTTTACAGGGGAGTTTCTCAGATACGCAGTATTTT | CASSLQGSFSDTQYF
NA | TRBJ2-5 | TRBD2 | TRBV7-2 | TGTGCCACCCAAGGCCTGGCGGGAGGACAAGAGACCCAGTACTTC | CATQGLAGGQETQYF
few | TRBJ2-7 | NA | TRBV29-1 | TGCAGCGTTGAAGGAGGGCACGAGCAGTACTTC | CSVEGGHEQYF
NA | TRBJ1-1 | NA | TRBV6-1 | TGTGCCAGCAGTAACGCAGGGGCTGGGACTGAAGCTTTCTTT | CASSNAGAGTEAFF
NA | TRBJ2-5 | NA | TRBV4-1 | TGCGCCAGCAGCCAAGACCATCTAGCGACTCAAGAGACCCAGTACTTC | CASSQDHLATQETQYF
NA | TRBJ2-1 | TRBD1 | TRBV6-2/TRBV6-3 | TGTGCCAGCAGCTCAAGGGGGACAGACAATGAGCAGTTCTTC | CASSSRGTDNEQFF
NA | TRBJ1-2 | NA | TRBV11-2 | TGTGCCAGCAGCTTAGTGCGGTGGGGGGACTCTGGCTACACCTTC | CASSLVRWGDSGYTF
many | TRBJ1-2 | TRBD1 | TRBV3-1 | TGTGCCAGCAGCCAAGATGACAGGGAGAGTTATGGCTACACCTTC | CASSQDDRESYGYTF
many | TRBJ2-7 | NA | TRBV7-9 | TGTGCCAGCAGCTTATCGGTGAATTCCTACGAGCAGTACTTC | CASSLSVNSYEQYF
few | TRBJ2-5 | TRBD1 | TRBV11-2 | TGCGCCAGCAGCCAAGAGGGCGCAGGGGGCTCGGGGACCCAGTACTTC | CASSQEGAGGSGTQYF
many | TRBJ1-4 | NA | TRBV2 | TGTGCCAGCAGTGAACTAACAGGACGGGAAAAACTGTTTTTT | CASSELTGREKLFF
NA | TRBJ1-1 | NA | TRBV10-2 | TGCGCCAGCAGCGAGACAGAATACAGGGTCTTGGGCACTGAAGCTTTCTTT | CASSETEYRVLGTEAFF
few | TRBJ2-2 | TRBD1 | TRBV7-2 | TGTGCCAGCAGCCGACCAGAAGACAGGGGTGGGCTGTTTTTT | CASSRPEDRGGLFF
NA | TRBJ2-1 | NA | TRBV11-2 | TGTGCCAGCAGCTTGGCCGCCCCCAATGAGCAGTTCTTC | CASSLAAPNEQFF